This T cell receptor (beta chain) was documented in a study of CD8+CD57+ T cells in acquired aplastic anemia. Findings and limits, study-wide: There were approximately 27 CD8+ CDR3 sequences that occurred in both patients and controls. Controls and patients did not differ significantly in CD8+ Simpson's diversity.

Investigators profiled TCR beta VDJ and CDR3 from genomic DNA template. From the reads, TCRdb called clonotypes with MiXCR, one entry per CDR3 protein. Among 150,000 to 200,000 distinct CDR3 sequences listed, about two thirds were seen once. The authors sequenced patients whose flow cytometry had shown CD8+CD57+ cell expansion. Patients uniformly had severe acquired aplastic anemia. The table lists this clonotype with many counts. Its antigen remains unknown. The CDR3 totals 15 residues. Between the trimmed V and J ends, which lost 0 bases and 6 bases, there was a span of 11 bases. CDR1 is MNHEY, CDR2 SVGAGI, per germline.

The clonotype was recovered from a human donor with aplastic anemia. Material: sorted CD4+, CD8+, or CD8+CD57+ T cells (not recorded which) from PBMCs. The gene calls are TRBV6-5 and TRBJ2-2; perhaps TRBD1 as D (5 bases). The CDR3: CASSYSQGRAGELFF. The CDR3, as DNA: TGTGCCAGCAGTTACTCCCAGGGTAGGGCCGGGGAGCTGTTTTTT.